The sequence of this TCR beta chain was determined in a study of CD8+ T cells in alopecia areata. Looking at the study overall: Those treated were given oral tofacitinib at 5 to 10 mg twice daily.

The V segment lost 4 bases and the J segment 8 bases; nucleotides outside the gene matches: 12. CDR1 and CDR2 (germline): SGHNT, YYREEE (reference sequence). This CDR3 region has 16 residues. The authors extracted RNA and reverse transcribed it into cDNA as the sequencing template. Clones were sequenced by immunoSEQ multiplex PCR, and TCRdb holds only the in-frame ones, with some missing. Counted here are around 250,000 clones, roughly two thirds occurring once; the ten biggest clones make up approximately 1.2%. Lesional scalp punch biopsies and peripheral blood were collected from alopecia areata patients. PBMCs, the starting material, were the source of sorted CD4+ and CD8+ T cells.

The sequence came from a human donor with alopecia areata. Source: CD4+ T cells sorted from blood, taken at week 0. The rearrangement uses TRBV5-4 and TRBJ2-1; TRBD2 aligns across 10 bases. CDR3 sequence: CASSPASGGAAYEQFF. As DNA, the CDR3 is TGTGCCAGCAGCCCCGCCAGCGGGGGGGCAGCGTATGAGCAGTTCTTC.